The entry below gives a single T cell receptor beta chain sequence along with its context. Antigen: not known. This entry comes from a study of chemoradiotherapy in HPV16-positive cancers. About the research overall: Functional T-cell assays on a couple of HPV16-positive patients' cells defined candidate HPV-specific clones and common TCR motifs.

Samples were taken several times over chemoradiotherapy. Here immunoSEQ multiplex PCR was the method, and the copy in TCRdb shows in-frame clones only, minus some. The data show some 3,900 clones, with around 85% seen just once and approximately 18% held by the top ten. Study results and limitations: Non-HPV-specific T cells did not expand in tumors during treatment, whereas candidate HPV-specific clones and E7-related motifs did.

CDR3 length equals 19 residues. The germline V gene encodes CDR1 SEHNR and CDR2 FQNEAQ (reference sequence). Trimming cost V 4 bases and J 2 bases; bases outside gene matches: 13. The gene calls are TRBV7-9 and TRBJ2-2, with 10 nucleotides matching TRBD1. This receptor was identified in a human donor with HPV-associated anogenital cancer. The starting material was tumor tissue, obtained from a patient who underwent chemoradiotherapy. The CDR3 reads CASSYKTGGDGINTGELFF. CDR3 bases: TGTGCCAGCAGCTACAAGACAGGGGGCGACGGAATTAACACCGGGGAGCTGTTTTTT.